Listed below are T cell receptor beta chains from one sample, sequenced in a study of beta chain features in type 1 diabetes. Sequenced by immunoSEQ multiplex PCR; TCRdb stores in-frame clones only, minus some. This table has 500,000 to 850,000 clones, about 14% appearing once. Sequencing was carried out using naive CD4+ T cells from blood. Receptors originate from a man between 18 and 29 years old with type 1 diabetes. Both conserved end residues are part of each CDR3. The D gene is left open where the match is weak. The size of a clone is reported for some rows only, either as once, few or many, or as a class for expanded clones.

CDR3nt: TGCGCCAGCAGCTTGAGGAATACAGACTATGGCTACACCTTC; CDR3aa: CASSLRNTDYGYTF; v_gene: TRBV5-1; d_gene: -; j_gene: TRBJ1-2; abundance: -
CDR3nt: TGTGCCTGGAGTCCCACCGCAGCTCAGCCCCAGCATTTT; CDR3aa: CAWSPTAAQPQHF; v_gene: TRBV30; d_gene: -; j_gene: TRBJ1-5; abundance: -
CDR3nt: TGTGCCAGCAGCTTAGCCAGGGCTGGAAACACCATATATTTT; CDR3aa: CASSLARAGNTIYF; v_gene: TRBV13; d_gene: -; j_gene: TRBJ1-3; abundance: few
CDR3nt: TGCGCCAGCAGCTTGGAAACGGGGGACACAGATACGCAGTATTTT; CDR3aa: CASSLETGDTDTQYF; v_gene: TRBV5-1; d_gene: -; j_gene: TRBJ2-3; abundance: few
CDR3nt: TGTGCCAGCAGTTACGTGACAGAACATAATTCACCCCTCCACTTT; CDR3aa: CASSYVTEHNSPLHF; v_gene: TRBV6-5; d_gene: -; j_gene: TRBJ1-6; abundance: few
CDR3nt: TGTGCCAGCAAATCGGACAGTCTAGCCAAAAACATTCAGTACTTC; CDR3aa: CASKSDSLAKNIQYF; v_gene: TRBV7-9; d_gene: -; j_gene: TRBJ2-4; abundance: -
CDR3nt: TGTGCCAGCAGCTCGGTGGGGGAGGGCGTCGAGCAGTACTTC; CDR3aa: CASSSVGEGVEQYF; v_gene: TRBV5-6; d_gene: TRBD2; j_gene: TRBJ2-7; abundance: -
CDR3nt: TGTGCCAGCCTCGGACGAAATAATGAAAAACTGTTTTTT; CDR3aa: CASLGRNNEKLFF; v_gene: TRBV7-9; d_gene: -; j_gene: TRBJ1-4; abundance: -
CDR3nt: TGTGCCAGCAGTGATTTCATCCCGAACACTGAAGCTTTCTTT; CDR3aa: CASSDFIPNTEAFF; v_gene: TRBV6-1; d_gene: -; j_gene: TRBJ1-1; abundance: few
CDR3nt: TGCAGCGTTGGTACAGGGCTAAATCAGCCCCAGCATTTT; CDR3aa: CSVGTGLNQPQHF; v_gene: TRBV29-1; d_gene: -; j_gene: TRBJ1-5; abundance: few
CDR3nt: TGCGCCAGCAGCCAAGATCATGGGCGGGGAAGCTCTGGGGCCAACGTCCTGACTTTC; CDR3aa: CASSQDHGRGSSGANVLTF; v_gene: TRBV4-3; d_gene: -; j_gene: TRBJ2-6; abundance: few